The rows below give T cell receptor beta chains drawn from one sample of a study of T cell repertoires in cytomegalovirus infection. TCRdb recomputed calls from the reads with MiXCR, one row per CDR3 protein. The sample carries 80,000 to 130,000 distinct CDR3 sequences, under 25% recorded once. What was sequenced was CD8+ T cells from PBMCs. The receptors derive from a human donor in good health (CMV status not recorded). Some clones in this sample may be carry-over from other donors' samples. CDR3s include the opening cysteine and the closing phenylalanine or tryptophan. Fields, in order: J gene, V gene, D gene, clone size, CDR3 protein, CDR3 DNA. The D gene is left open where the match is weak. Only some rows state a clone size, as once, few, many or a class for expanded clones.

j_gene: TRBJ1-1; v_gene: TRBV6-5; d_gene: .; abundance: .; CDR3aa: CASTTTGWREAFF; CDR3nt: TGTGCCAGCACAACTACCGGTTGGAGAGAAGCTTTCTTT
j_gene: TRBJ2-7; v_gene: TRBV20-1; d_gene: TRBD1; abundance: few; CDR3aa: CSARDPGQAGPGHTYEQYF; CDR3nt: TGCAGTGCTAGAGATCCGGGACAGGCAGGCCCAGGCCACACCTACGAGCAGTACTTC
j_gene: TRBJ2-5; v_gene: TRBV4-1; d_gene: .; abundance: .; CDR3aa: CASSQEGEGRGQETQYF; CDR3nt: TGCGCCAGCAGCCAAGAAGGGGAGGGCAGGGGGCAAGAGACCCAGTACTTC
j_gene: TRBJ1-5; v_gene: TRBV19; d_gene: .; abundance: few; CDR3aa: CASSIRETGYSNQPQHF; CDR3nt: TGTGCCAGTAGTATAAGGGAGACAGGATATAGCAATCAGCCCCAGCATTTT
j_gene: TRBJ2-7; v_gene: TRBV28; d_gene: TRBD1; abundance: many; CDR3aa: CASSHPTGSSYEQYF; CDR3nt: TGTGCCAGCAGTCATCCGACAGGGAGCTCCTACGAGCAGTACTTC
j_gene: TRBJ2-5; v_gene: TRBV4-3; d_gene: .; abundance: .; CDR3aa: CASSQDGGFQETQYF; CDR3nt: TGCGCCAGCAGCCAAGATGGGGGCTTCCAAGAGACCCAGTACTTC
j_gene: TRBJ1-5; v_gene: TRBV16; d_gene: .; abundance: .; CDR3aa: CASSRRGLSNQPQHF; CDR3nt: TGTGCCAGCAGTCGGAGGGGACTAAGCAATCAGCCCCAGCATTTT
j_gene: TRBJ1-2; v_gene: TRBV4-3; d_gene: TRBD1; abundance: .; CDR3aa: CASSLGTGDGYTF; CDR3nt: TGCGCCAGCTCCCTAGGGACAGGGGATGGCTACACCTTC
j_gene: TRBJ2-7; v_gene: TRBV27; d_gene: .; abundance: many; CDR3aa: CASSSMGGGPYEQYF; CDR3nt: TGTGCCAGCAGTTCGATGGGGGGAGGCCCCTACGAGCAGTACTTC
j_gene: TRBJ2-7; v_gene: TRBV7-3; d_gene: .; abundance: many; CDR3aa: CASSLGASSYVEQYF; CDR3nt: TGTGCCAGCAGCTTAGGGGCGAGTTCCTACGTGGAGCAGTACTTC
j_gene: TRBJ1-6; v_gene: TRBV12-3/TRBV12-4; d_gene: .; abundance: many; CDR3aa: CASSFGDSPLHF; CDR3nt: TGTGCCAGCAGTTTTGGGGATTCACCCCTCCACTTT
j_gene: TRBJ2-2; v_gene: TRBV6-1; d_gene: TRBD1; abundance: .; CDR3aa: CASSPQGAGELFF; CDR3nt: TGTGCCAGCAGTCCCCAGGGGGCCGGGGAGCTGTTTTTT
j_gene: TRBJ2-7; v_gene: TRBV27; d_gene: .; abundance: .; CDR3aa: CASSLARGGGYEQYF; CDR3nt: TGTGCCAGCAGTCTCGCCCGAGGAGGGGGGTACGAGCAGTACTTC
j_gene: TRBJ2-3; v_gene: TRBV30; d_gene: .; abundance: many; CDR3aa: CAWTSGRYTDTQYF; CDR3nt: TGTGCCTGGACCTCTGGGCGCTACACAGATACGCAGTATTTT
j_gene: TRBJ1-1; v_gene: TRBV7-8; d_gene: .; abundance: .; CDR3aa: CASSLWGKTEAFF; CDR3nt: TGTGCCAGCAGCTTATGGGGGAAGACTGAAGCTTTCTTT
j_gene: TRBJ2-5; v_gene: TRBV4-1; d_gene: TRBD2; abundance: few; CDR3aa: CASSQDAGLAGSYGETQYF; CDR3nt: TGCGCCAGCAGCCAAGATGCCGGACTAGCGGGATCATATGGAGAGACCCAGTACTTC
j_gene: TRBJ2-5; v_gene: TRBV12-3/TRBV12-4; d_gene: .; abundance: many; CDR3aa: CASSLGGGGGETQYF; CDR3nt: TGTGCCAGCAGTTTAGGAGGAGGGGGTGGGGAGACCCAGTACTTC
j_gene: TRBJ2-4; v_gene: TRBV11-3; d_gene: TRBD1; abundance: many; CDR3aa: CASSLQAGGGRNIQYF; CDR3nt: TGTGCCAGCAGCTTACAAGCAGGGGGCGGTAGGAACATTCAGTACTTC
j_gene: TRBJ1-1; v_gene: TRBV12-3/TRBV12-4; d_gene: .; abundance: few; CDR3aa: CASRHRLLTVSNTEAFF; CDR3nt: TGTGCCAGCAGACACAGGCTTCTAACGGTGTCGAACACTGAAGCTTTCTTT
j_gene: TRBJ2-2; v_gene: TRBV6-1; d_gene: .; abundance: many; CDR3aa: CASRPTGTANTGELFF; CDR3nt: TGTGCCAGCAGACCGACCGGGACTGCAAACACCGGGGAGCTGTTTTTT
j_gene: TRBJ2-5; v_gene: TRBV6-1; d_gene: TRBD1; abundance: .; CDR3aa: CASSAWTGGRETQYF; CDR3nt: TGTGCCAGCAGTGCCTGGACAGGGGGAAGAGAGACCCAGTACTTC
j_gene: TRBJ1-4; v_gene: TRBV19; d_gene: .; abundance: .; CDR3aa: CATRSAGYGEKLFF; CDR3nt: TGTGCCACCCGAAGCGCGGGCTATGGGGAAAAACTGTTTTTT
j_gene: TRBJ1-5; v_gene: TRBV12-5; d_gene: TRBD1; abundance: .; CDR3aa: CASAGGQGSQPQHF; CDR3nt: TGTGCTAGTGCTGGGGGACAGGGCTCGCAGCCCCAGCATTTT
j_gene: TRBJ1-2; v_gene: TRBV29-1; d_gene: .; abundance: many; CDR3aa: CSVEGWGSAVYGYTF; CDR3nt: TGCAGCGTTGAAGGGTGGGGTAGCGCCGTCTATGGCTACACCTTC
j_gene: TRBJ2-1; v_gene: TRBV6-5; d_gene: .; abundance: few; CDR3aa: CASSSNGNNEQFF; CDR3nt: TGTGCCAGCAGTTCGAATGGGAACAATGAGCAGTTCTTC
j_gene: TRBJ2-5; v_gene: TRBV28; d_gene: .; abundance: few; CDR3aa: CASSRPAQGETQYF; CDR3nt: TGTGCCAGCAGTCGCCCTGCTCAGGGAGAGACCCAGTACTTC
j_gene: TRBJ2-7; v_gene: TRBV25-1; d_gene: .; abundance: .; CDR3aa: CASSELGATEQYF; CDR3nt: TGTGCCAGCAGTGAACTGGGGGCCACCGAGCAGTACTTC
j_gene: TRBJ2-5; v_gene: TRBV20-1; d_gene: TRBD2; abundance: few; CDR3aa: CSARDEREWQETQYF; CDR3nt: TGCAGTGCTAGAGATGAGCGGGAGTGGCAAGAGACCCAGTACTTC
j_gene: TRBJ2-1; v_gene: TRBV20-1; d_gene: .; abundance: few; CDR3aa: CSATWDGSSYNEQFF; CDR3nt: TGCAGTGCAACATGGGACGGCAGCTCCTACAATGAGCAGTTCTTC
j_gene: TRBJ2-3; v_gene: TRBV7-2; d_gene: .; abundance: many; CDR3aa: CASSLDGTDTQYF; CDR3nt: TGTGCCAGCAGCCTGGACGGCACAGATACGCAGTATTTT
j_gene: TRBJ2-7; v_gene: TRBV7-9; d_gene: TRBD2; abundance: .; CDR3aa: CASSLAAGGLYEQYF; CDR3nt: TGTGCCAGCAGCTTAGCGGCGGGAGGGTTGTACGAGCAGTACTTC
j_gene: TRBJ2-1; v_gene: TRBV4-1; d_gene: TRBD2; abundance: .; CDR3aa: CASSRTSGGSSYNEQFF; CDR3nt: TGCGCCAGCAGCCGGACTAGCGGGGGGAGCTCCTACAATGAGCAGTTCTTC
j_gene: TRBJ1-5; v_gene: TRBV28; d_gene: TRBD1; abundance: few; CDR3aa: CASSTGGSGQPQHF; CDR3nt: TGTGCCAGCAGCACAGGGGGCTCTGGCCAGCCCCAGCATTTT
j_gene: TRBJ2-1; v_gene: TRBV11-2; d_gene: .; abundance: many; CDR3aa: CASSLRVENNEQFF; CDR3nt: TGTGCCAGCAGCTTAAGGGTGGAGAACAATGAGCAGTTCTTC